This T cell receptor beta chain was captured in a study of radiotherapy plus CTLA-4 blockade in lung cancer. Note on this clone: Antigen unknown.

Study-level results: Expansion in blood of tumor-derived TCR clones was seen after radiotherapy plus ipilimumab.

The protocol was immunoSEQ multiplex PCR, while the TCRdb copy is restricted to in-frame clones and leaves out a portion. This sample has 85,000 to 100,000 clones, with 72% found just once. CDR3 length equals 15 residues. V dropped 7 bases and J dropped 6; count of bases not matched to a gene: 10. Germline V gene data show CDR1 as SNHLY and CDR2 as FYNNEI. The source was peripheral blood, collected from a patient treated with radiotherapy plus ipilimumab. The sequence was obtained from a human donor with non-small cell lung cancer that progressed on radiotherapy plus ipilimumab. V usage is TRBV2 and J usage is TRBJ1-3; 9 bases map to TRBD1. This CDR3 reads CASTQQGARKNTIYF. CDR3 in DNA: TGTGCCAGCACCCAACAGGGGGCGCGCAAAAACACCATATATTTT.